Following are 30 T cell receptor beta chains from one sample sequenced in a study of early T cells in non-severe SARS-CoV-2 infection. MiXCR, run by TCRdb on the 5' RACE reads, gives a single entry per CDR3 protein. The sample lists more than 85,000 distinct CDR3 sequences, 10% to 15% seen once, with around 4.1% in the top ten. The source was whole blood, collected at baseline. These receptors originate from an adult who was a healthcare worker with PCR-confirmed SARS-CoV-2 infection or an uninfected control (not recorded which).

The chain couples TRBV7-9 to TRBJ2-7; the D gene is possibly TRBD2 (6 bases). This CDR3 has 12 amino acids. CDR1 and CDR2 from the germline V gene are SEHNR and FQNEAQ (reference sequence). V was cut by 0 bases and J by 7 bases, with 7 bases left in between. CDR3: CASSLASGEQYF. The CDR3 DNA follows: TGTGCCAGCAGCTTAGCTAGCGGAGAGCAGTACTTC.

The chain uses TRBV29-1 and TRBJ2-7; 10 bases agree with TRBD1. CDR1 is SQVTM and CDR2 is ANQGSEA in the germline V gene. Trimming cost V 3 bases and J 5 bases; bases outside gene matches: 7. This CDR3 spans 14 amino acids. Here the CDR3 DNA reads TGCAGCGTTGATGTGGGACAGGGGAACCACGAGCAGTACTTC. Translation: CSVDVGQGNHEQYF.

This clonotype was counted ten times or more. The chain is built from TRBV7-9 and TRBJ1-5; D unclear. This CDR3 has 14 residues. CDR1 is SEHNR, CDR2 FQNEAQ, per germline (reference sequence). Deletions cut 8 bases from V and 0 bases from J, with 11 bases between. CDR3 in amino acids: CASQALDSNQPQHF. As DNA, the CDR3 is TGTGCCAGCCAGGCTCTGGATAGCAATCAGCCCCAGCATTTT.

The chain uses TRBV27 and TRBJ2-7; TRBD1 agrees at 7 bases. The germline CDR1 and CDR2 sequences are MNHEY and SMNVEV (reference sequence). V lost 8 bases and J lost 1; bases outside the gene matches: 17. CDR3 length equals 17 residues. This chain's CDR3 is CASRGVRQGFISYEQYF. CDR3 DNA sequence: TGTGCCAGCCGTGGGGTGAGACAGGGATTTATTTCCTACGAGCAGTACTTC.

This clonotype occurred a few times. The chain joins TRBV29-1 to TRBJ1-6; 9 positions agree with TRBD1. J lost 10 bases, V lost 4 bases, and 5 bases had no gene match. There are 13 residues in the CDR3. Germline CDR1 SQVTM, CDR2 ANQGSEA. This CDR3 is CSVGTGAGSPLHF. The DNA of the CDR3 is TGCAGCGTTGGGACAGGGGCTGGCTCACCCCTCCACTTT.

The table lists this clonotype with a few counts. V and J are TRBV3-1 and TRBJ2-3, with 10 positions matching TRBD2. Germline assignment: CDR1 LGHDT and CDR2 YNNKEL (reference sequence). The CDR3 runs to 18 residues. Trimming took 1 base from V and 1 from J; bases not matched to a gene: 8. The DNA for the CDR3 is TGTGCCAGCAGCCAAGGGCTAATAGCGGGAGGCGGCACAGATACGCAGTATTTT. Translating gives CASSQGLIAGGGTDTQYF.

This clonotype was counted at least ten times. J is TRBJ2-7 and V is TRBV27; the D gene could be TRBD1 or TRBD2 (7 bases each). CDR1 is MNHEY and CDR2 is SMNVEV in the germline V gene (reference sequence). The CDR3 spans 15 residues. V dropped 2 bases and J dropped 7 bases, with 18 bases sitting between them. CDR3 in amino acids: CASSLKTGTAGEQYF. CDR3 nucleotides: TGTGCCAGCAGTTTAAAAACCGGGACAGCGGGGGAGCAGTACTTC.

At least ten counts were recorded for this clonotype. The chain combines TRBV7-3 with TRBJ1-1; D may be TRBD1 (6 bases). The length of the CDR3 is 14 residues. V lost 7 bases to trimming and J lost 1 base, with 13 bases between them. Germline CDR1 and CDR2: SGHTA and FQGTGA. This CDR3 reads CASMKGGQNTEAFF. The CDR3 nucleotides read TGTGCCAGCATGAAAGGGGGTCAGAACACTGAAGCTTTCTTT.

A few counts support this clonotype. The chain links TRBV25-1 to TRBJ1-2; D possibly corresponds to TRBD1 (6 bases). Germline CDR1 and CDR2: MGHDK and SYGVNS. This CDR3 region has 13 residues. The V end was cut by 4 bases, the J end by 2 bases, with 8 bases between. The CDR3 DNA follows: TGTGCCAGCAGTGGGACAGCAAACTATGGCTACACCTTC. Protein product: CASSGTANYGYTF.

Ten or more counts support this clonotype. The CDR3 protein is CASSLDRSGSTGELFF. Here the CDR3 DNA reads TGTGCCAGCAGCTTAGATCGTAGCGGGAGTACCGGGGAGCTGTTTTTT. The chain has TRBV11-2 and TRBJ2-2, with 9 positions matching TRBD2. V was pared by 0 bases and J by 5 bases, with 4 bases of the junction left unmatched. The CDR3 totals 16 residues. Germline V CDR1 and CDR2: SGHAT, FQNNGV.

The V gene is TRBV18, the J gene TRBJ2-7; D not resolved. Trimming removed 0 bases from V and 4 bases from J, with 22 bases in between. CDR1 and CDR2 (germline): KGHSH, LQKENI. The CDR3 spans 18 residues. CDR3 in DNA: TGTGCCAGCTCACCACCGGAAAGCTCTCATTCCAACATTTACGAGCAGTACTTC. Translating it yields CASSPPESSHSNIYEQYF.

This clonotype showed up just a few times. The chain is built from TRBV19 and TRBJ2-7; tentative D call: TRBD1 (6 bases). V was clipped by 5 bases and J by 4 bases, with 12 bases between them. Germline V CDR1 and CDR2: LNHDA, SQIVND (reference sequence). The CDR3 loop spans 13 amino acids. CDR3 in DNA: TGTGCCAGTAGTCCCCTCGACAGGTACGAGCAGTACTTC. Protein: CASSPLDRYEQYF.

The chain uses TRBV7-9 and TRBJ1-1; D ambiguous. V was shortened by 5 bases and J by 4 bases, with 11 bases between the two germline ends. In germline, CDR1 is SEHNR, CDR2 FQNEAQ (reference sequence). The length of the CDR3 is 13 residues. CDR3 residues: CASSPRKTTEAFF. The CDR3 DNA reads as TGTGCCAGCAGCCCAAGGAAGACCACTGAAGCTTTCTTT.

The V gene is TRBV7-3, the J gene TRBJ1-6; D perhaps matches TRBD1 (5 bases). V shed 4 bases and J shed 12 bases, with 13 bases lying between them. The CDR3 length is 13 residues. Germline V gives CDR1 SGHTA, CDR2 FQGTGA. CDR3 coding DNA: TGTGCCAGCAGCTACATGTTGGGGCTACCCCTCCACTTT. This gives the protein CASSYMLGLPLHF.

The CDR3 bases are TGTGCCAGCAGCTTTAAAGGGGACACTGAAGCTTTCTTT. This encodes CASSFKGDTEAFF. V is TRBV5-4 and J is TRBJ1-1, with D maybe TRBD1 (5 bases). The CDR3 has 13 amino acids. Trimming removed 2 bases from V and 3 bases from J, with 8 bases in between. The germline CDR1 and CDR2 sequences are SGHNT and YYREEE (reference sequence). The whole variable domain, remainder taken from reference TRBV5-4 and TRBJ1-1, is ETGVTQSPTHLIKTRGQQVTLRCSSQSGHNTVSWYQQALGQGPQFIFQYYREEENGRGNFPPRFSGLQFPNYSSELNVNALELDDSALYLCASSFKGDTEAFFGQGTRLTVV.

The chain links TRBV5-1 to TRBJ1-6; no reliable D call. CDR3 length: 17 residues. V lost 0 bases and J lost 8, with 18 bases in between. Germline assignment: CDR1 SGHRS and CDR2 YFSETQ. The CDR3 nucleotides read TGCGCCAGCAGCTTGGACCCCCCCATGAGTAGTTATTCACCCCTCCACTTT. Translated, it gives CASSLDPPMSSYSPLHF.

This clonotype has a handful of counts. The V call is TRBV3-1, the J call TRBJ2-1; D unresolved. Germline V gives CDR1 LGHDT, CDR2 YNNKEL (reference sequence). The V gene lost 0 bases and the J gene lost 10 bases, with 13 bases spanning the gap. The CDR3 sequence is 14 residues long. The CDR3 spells CASSQDLRAREQFF. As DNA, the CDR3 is TGTGCCAGCAGCCAAGATCTTCGGGCGCGGGAGCAGTTCTTC.

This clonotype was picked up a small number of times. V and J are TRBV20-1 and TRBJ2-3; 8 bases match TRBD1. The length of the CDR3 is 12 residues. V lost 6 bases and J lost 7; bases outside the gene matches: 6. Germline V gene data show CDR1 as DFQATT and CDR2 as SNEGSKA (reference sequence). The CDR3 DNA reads TGCAGTGCGCGGGACAGGAGATATACGCAGTATTTT. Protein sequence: CSARDRRYTQYF.

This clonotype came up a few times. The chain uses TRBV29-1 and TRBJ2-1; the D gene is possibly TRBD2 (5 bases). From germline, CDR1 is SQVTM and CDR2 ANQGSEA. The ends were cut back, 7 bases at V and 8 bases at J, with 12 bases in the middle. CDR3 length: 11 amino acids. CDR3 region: CSDVWGDEQFF. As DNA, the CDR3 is TGCAGCGATGTATGGGGAGATGAGCAGTTCTTC.

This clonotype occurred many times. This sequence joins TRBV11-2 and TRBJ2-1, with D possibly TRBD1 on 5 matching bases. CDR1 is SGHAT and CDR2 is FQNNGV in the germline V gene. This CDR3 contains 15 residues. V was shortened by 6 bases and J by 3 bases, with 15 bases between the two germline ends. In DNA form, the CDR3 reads TGTGCCAGCAGATCCGGACACGCGATCTACAATGAGCAGTTCTTC. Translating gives CASRSGHAIYNEQFF. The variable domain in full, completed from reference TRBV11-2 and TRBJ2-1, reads EAGVAQSPRYKIIEKRQSVAFWCNPISGHATLYWYQQILGQGPKLLIQFQNNGVVDDSQLPKDRFSAERLKGVDSTLKIQPAKLEDSAVYLCASRSGHAIYNEQFFGPGTRLTVL.

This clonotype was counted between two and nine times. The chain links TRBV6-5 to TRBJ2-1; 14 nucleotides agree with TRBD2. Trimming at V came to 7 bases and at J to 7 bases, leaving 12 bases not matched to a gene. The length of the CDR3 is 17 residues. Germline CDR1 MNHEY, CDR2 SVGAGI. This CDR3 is CASTLRGTSGSRNEQFF. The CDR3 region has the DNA TGTGCCAGCACCCTCCGGGGGACTAGCGGGAGTCGGAATGAGCAGTTCTTC.

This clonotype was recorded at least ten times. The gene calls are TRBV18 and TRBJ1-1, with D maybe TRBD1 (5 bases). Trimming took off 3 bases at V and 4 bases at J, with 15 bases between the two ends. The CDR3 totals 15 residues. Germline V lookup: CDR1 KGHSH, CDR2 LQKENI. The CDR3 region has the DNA TGTGCCAGCTCACCCACGGGGGACTTTAGCACTGAAGCTTTCTTT. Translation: CASSPTGDFSTEAFF.

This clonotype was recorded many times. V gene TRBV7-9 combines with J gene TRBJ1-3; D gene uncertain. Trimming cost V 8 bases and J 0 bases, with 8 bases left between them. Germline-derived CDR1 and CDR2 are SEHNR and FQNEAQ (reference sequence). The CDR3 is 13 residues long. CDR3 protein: CASGWSSGNTIYF. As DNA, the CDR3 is TGTGCCAGCGGCTGGAGCTCTGGAAACACCATATATTTT.

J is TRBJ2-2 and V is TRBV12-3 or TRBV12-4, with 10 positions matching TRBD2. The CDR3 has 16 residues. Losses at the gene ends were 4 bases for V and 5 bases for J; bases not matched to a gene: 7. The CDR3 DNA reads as TGTGCCAGCAGTTCATTAGCGGGAGGCAGTACCGGGGAGCTGTTTTTT. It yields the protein CASSSLAGGSTGELFF.

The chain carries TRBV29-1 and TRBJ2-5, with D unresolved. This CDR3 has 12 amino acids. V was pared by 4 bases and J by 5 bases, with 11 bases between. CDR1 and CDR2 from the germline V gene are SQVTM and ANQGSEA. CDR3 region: CSVAPGSETQYF. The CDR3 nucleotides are TGCAGCGTTGCACCTGGGTCGGAGACCCAGTACTTC.

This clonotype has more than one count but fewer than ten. The CDR3 region is CSARDRIRGALTYEQYF. The CDR3 nucleotides are TGCAGTGCTAGAGATCGGATAAGGGGGGCCTTAACCTACGAGCAGTACTTC. The chain recombines TRBV20-1 with TRBJ2-7; D may be TRBD1 or TRBD2 (6 bases each). The CDR3 is 17 residues long. CDR1 is DFQATT, CDR2 SNEGSKA, per germline (reference sequence). Deletions cut 0 bases from V and 2 bases from J, with 20 bases between.

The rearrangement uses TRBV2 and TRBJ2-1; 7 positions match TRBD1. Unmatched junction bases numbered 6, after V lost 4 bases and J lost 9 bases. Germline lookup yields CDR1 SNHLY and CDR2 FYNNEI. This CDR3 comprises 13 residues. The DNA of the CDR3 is TGTGCCAGCAGTGGGACAGGCCGGGTTGAGCAGTTCTTC. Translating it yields CASSGTGRVEQFF.

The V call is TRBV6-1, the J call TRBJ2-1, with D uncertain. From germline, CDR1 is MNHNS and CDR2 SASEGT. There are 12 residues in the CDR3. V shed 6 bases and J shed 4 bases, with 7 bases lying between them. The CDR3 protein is CASRRTYNEQFF. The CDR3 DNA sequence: TGTGCCAGCAGACGAACTTACAATGAGCAGTTCTTC.

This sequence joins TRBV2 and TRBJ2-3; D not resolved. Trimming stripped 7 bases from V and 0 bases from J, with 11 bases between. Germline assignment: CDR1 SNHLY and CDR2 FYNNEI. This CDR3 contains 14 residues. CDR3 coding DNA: TGTGCCAGCATACCGGGTCCCAGCACAGATACGCAGTATTTT. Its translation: CASIPGPSTDTQYF.

CDR3 residues: CSASRQPKYEQYF. CDR3 DNA sequence: TGCAGTGCTTCCAGACAGCCGAAGTACGAGCAGTACTTC. The rearrangement joins TRBV20-1 to TRBJ2-7, with a tentative D call TRBD1 (5 bases). V was pared by 5 bases and J by 4 bases, with 15 bases between. This CDR3 has 13 amino acids. The germline gives CDR1 DFQATT, CDR2 SNEGSKA (reference sequence).